This is a list of T cell receptor beta chains from one sample in a study of blood T cell repertoires in COVID-19. The table came from immunoSEQ multiplex PCR; TCRdb's copy has only in-frame clones and leaves some out. The repertoire holds some 180,000 clones, about 83% seen once, with about 19% in the top ten. Input material: peripheral blood. These receptors were taken from a woman aged 70-85 years who had recovered from COVID-19. CDR3s include the opening cysteine and the closing phenylalanine or tryptophan. The D gene is left open where the match is weak. Clone size appears in some rows only: once, few, many, or a class for an expanded clone.

j_call | cdr3_length | v_call | d_call | clone_size | cdr3_nt | cdr3_aa
TRBJ1-3 | 15 | TRBV5-8 | . | . | TGTGCCAGCAGCTTGACGACATACTCTGGAAACACCATATATTTT | CASSLTTYSGNTIYF
TRBJ2-3 | 15 | TRBV5-4 | TRBD2 | . | TGTGCCAGCACCCTAGCGGGAGCGAGCACAGATACGCAGTATTTT | CASTLAGASTDTQYF
TRBJ2-1 | 15 | TRBV6-4 | TRBD2 | . | TGTGCCAGCAGCCCCCAACTAGCGGGGAGCAATGAGCAGTTCTTC | CASSPQLAGSNEQFF
TRBJ1-1 | 14 | TRBV6-6 | . | . | TGTGCCAGCAGTACGTCCTGGGGGGGGACTGAAGCTTTCTTT | CASSTSWGGTEAFF
TRBJ1-2 | 13 | TRBV29-1 | TRBD1 | . | TGCAGCGTTGAAGATCGACAGGGACTTGGCTACACCTTC | CSVEDRQGLGYTF
TRBJ2-3 | 18 | TRBV4-2 | TRBD2 | . | TGTGCCAGCAGCCAACATCCCGGGGGGGCCGGGAAAACAGATACGCAGTATTTT | CASSQHPGGAGKTDTQYF
TRBJ2-5 | 13 | TRBV29-1 | . | . | TGCAGCGAACTCAGGGTAGGCCAAGAGACCCAGTACTTC | CSELRVGQETQYF
TRBJ1-6 | 15 | TRBV30 | . | once | TGTGCCTGGGCGACAGATCTACGTAATAATTCACCCCTCCACTTT | CAWATDLRNNSPLHF
TRBJ2-5 | 15 | TRBV7-6 | TRBD2 | . | TGTGCCAGCAGCCGATGGGGGGGAATAGAGGAGACCCAGTACTTC | CASSRWGGIEETQYF
TRBJ2-7 | 16 | TRBV18 | . | . | TGTGCCAGCTCACCGGGGCCGGCAGGGGGGACCTACGAGCAGTACTTC | CASSPGPAGGTYEQYF
TRBJ1-1 | 21 | TRBV19 | . | . | TGTGCCAGTAGTAGTGGAAGCTGGGGGGGGGCCCCCGGGTTAATGAACACTGAAGCTTTCTTT | CASSSGSWGGAPGLMNTEAFF
TRBJ2-7 | 15 | TRBV19 | TRBD1 | few | TGTGCCAGTAGTATATTTGGGAGACAGGGCTACGAGCAGTACTTC | CASSIFGRQGYEQYF
TRBJ1-5 | 14 | TRBV18 | . | . | TGTGCCAGCTCACCTGGGACAAAAGGACTGCCCCAGCATTTT | CASSPGTKGLPQHF
TRBJ2-3 | 14 | TRBV10-2 | TRBD1 | . | TGCGCCACCAGACAGGGGGCCGGCACAGATACGCAGTATTTT | CATRQGAGTDTQYF
TRBJ2-1 | 16 | TRBV14 | TRBD2 | once | TGTGCCAGCAGCCCCCTGGGGGGGGTCAGCTACAATGAGCAGTTCTTC | CASSPLGGVSYNEQFF
TRBJ1-6 | 13 | TRBV12-3/TRBV12-4 | . | . | TGTGCCAGCAGAATCCAGGGTAATTCACCCCTCCACTTT | CASRIQGNSPLHF
TRBJ2-2 | 16 | TRBV15 | TRBD2 | . | TGTGCCACCAGCAACGGACTAGCGGAGGACACCGGGGAGCTGTTTTTT | CATSNGLAEDTGELFF
TRBJ2-3 | 14 | TRBV10-3 | TRBD1 | . | TGTGCCATCAGTGTCGGGACAGGGAGTGATACGCAGTATTTT | CAISVGTGSDTQYF
TRBJ1-1 | 16 | TRBV5-1 | TRBD1 | . | TGCGCCAGCAGCCAAGACAGGGTCTCAAAGGTGGCTGAAGCTTTCTTT | CASSQDRVSKVAEAFF
TRBJ2-6 | 16 | TRBV5-1 | . | . | TGCGCCAGCTATGGTGCGCCCGGCTCTGGGGCCAACGTCCTGACTTTC | CASYGAPGSGANVLTF
TRBJ2-1 | 16 | TRBV7-8 | TRBD2 | . | TGTGCCAGCAGCTTGGTAGGACTAGTGGGATACAATGAGCAGTTCTTC | CASSLVGLVGYNEQFF
TRBJ2-7 | 13 | TRBV19 | . | . | TGTGCCAGTAGTGCAGGGGTGGGGTACGAGCAGTACTTC | CASSAGVGYEQYF
TRBJ1-2 | 12 | TRBV6-2/TRBV6-3 | . | once | TGTGCCAGCAGCCGCTCAATCGGTGGCTACACCTTC | CASSRSIGGYTF